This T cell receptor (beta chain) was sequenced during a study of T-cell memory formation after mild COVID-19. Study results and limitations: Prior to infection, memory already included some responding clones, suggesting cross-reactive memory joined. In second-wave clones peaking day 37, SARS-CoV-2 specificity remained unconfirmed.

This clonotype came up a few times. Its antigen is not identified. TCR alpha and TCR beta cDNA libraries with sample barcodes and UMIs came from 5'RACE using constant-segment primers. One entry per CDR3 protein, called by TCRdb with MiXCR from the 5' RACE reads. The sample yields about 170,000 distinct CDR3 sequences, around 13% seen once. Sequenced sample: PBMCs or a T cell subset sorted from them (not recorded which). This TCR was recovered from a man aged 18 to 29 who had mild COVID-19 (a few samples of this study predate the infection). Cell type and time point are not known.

The CDR3 reads CASSLAGGPGDTQYF. For the CDR3, the DNA is TGTGCCAGCAGCTTAGCGGGGGGGCCCGGAGATACGCAGTATTTT. The gene calls are TRBV7-7 and TRBJ2-3, with D possibly being TRBD2 (7 bases). Looked up from germline, CDR1 is SSHAT and CDR2 is FNYEAQ (reference sequence). Trimming took 0 bases from V and 5 from J, leaving 12 bases between them. This CDR3 has 15 amino acids.